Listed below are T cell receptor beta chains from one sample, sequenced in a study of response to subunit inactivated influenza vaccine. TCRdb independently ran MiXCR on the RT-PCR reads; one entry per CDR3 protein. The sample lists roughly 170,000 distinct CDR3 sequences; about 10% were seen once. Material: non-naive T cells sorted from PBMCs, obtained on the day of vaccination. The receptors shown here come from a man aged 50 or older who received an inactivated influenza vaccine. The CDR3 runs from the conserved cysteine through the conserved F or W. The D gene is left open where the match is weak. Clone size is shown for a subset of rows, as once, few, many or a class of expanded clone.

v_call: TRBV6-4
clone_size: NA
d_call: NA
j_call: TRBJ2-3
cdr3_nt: TGTGCCAGCAGTGACTCAAATACGCAGTATTTT
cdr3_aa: CASSDSNTQYF

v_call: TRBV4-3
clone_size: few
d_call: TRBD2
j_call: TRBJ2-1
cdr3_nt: TGCGCCAGCAGCCAAGTTGCTACTAGCGAAAACAATGAGCAGTTCTTC
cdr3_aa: CASSQVATSENNEQFF

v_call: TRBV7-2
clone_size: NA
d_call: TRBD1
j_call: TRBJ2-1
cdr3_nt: TGTGCCAGCAGCTTATCTTCCTTGGGGACAGGGGGACTCAAGAGCTCCTACAATGAGCAGTTCTTC
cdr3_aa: CASSLSSLGTGGLKSSYNEQFF

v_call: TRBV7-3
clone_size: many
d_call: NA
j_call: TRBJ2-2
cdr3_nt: TGTGCCAGCAGCTTAACCGGGGACGGGGAGCTGTTTTTT
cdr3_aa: CASSLTGDGELFF

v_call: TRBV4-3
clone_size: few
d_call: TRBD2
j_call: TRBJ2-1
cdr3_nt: TGCGCCAGCAGCCAAGATCTTGGCCTAGCGGGAGATGAGCAGTTCTTC
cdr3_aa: CASSQDLGLAGDEQFF

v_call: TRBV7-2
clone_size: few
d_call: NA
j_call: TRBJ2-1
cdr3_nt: TGTGCCAGCAGCTTAACGGCGGGGAAACACAATGAGCAGTTCTTC
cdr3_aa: CASSLTAGKHNEQFF

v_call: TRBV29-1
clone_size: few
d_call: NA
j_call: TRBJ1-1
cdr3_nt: TGCAGCGCTGGGAGGGCCATGAACACTGAAGCTTTCTTT
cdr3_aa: CSAGRAMNTEAFF

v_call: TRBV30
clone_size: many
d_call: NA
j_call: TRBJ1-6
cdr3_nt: TGTGCCTGGAGTCGCCTTCCCAGGGGCTATAATTCACCCCTCCACTTT
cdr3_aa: CAWSRLPRGYNSPLHF

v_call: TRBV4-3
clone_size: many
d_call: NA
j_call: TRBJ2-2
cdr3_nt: TGCGCCAGCAGCCAAGAGTCGGCAGCTACTTCGAACACCGGGGAGCTGTTTTTT
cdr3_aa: CASSQESAATSNTGELFF

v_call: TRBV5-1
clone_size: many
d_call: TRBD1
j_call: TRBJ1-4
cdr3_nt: TGCGCCAGCAGCTTGGGGGGACAGACTAATGAAAAACTGTTTTTT
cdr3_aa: CASSLGGQTNEKLFF

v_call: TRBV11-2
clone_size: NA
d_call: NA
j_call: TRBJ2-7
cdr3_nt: TGTGCCAGCAGCCTAGACTCCTGGGGAGTCTCAGGCGAGCAGTACTTC
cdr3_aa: CASSLDSWGVSGEQYF

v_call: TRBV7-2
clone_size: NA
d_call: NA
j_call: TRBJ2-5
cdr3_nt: TGTGCCAGCAGCATCGATGAAACGACCCAGTACTTC
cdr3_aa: CASSIDETTQYF

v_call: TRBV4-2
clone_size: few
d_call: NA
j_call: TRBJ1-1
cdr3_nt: TGTGCCAGCAGCCCAGGGCCAGGGAACACTGAAGTTTTCTTT
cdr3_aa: CASSPGPGNTEVFF